One T cell receptor (beta chain) is described in this entry. This sample was taken from a study of blood T cell repertoires in COVID-19. Study context: Acute and convalescent COVID-19 specimens originated in the United States, Italy and Spain. T cells, B-cell-depleted T cells, or PBMCs provided the cDNA or gDNA that served as material.

Deletions cut 2 bases from V and 7 bases from J, with 12 bases between. The CDR3 covers 13 residues. Per the germline V gene, CDR1 is SGHRS and CDR2 is YFSETQ. Source study methods: Nucleated cell number was recorded as an estimate derived from reference gene primer amplification. Measured with immunoSEQ multiplex PCR; TCRdb has only the in-frame clones, and not every one. V, J and clone size were drawn from that table, and D and trimming were deduced from the DNA. The sample consists of about 250,000 clones, roughly 82% of them appearing once. The sequence came from a woman in her seventies with acute or convalescent COVID-19. The chain uses TRBV5-1 and TRBJ1-1; D uncertain. The sequenced sample consisted of peripheral blood. The DNA for the CDR3 is TGCGCCAGCAGCTTCCGGGGTTTGGATGAAGCTTTCTTT. It yields the protein CASSFRGLDEAFF.